This T cell receptor (beta chain) was profiled in a study of blood T cells in healthy people across ages. Sample-barcoded 5' priming and a J-beta primer mix drove a second PCR of about 6 to 12 cycles. MiXCR was run by TCRdb on the 5' RACE reads, yielding one entry per CDR3 protein. Among roughly 1.7 million distinct CDR3 sequences listed, 30% to 35% were seen once. Study results and caveats: Older age went with lower TCR beta diversity per million T cells, in a roughly linear way. Both naive CD4+ cell counts and diversity were greater in long-lived donors than in aged donors.

Donors were systemically healthy Caucasian individuals from Russia aged 6 to 90 years. This CDR3 region has 16 residues. Germline values: CDR1 ENHRY, CDR2 SYGVKD. V was pared by 4 bases and J by 0 bases, with 8 bases of the junction left unmatched. As regards this clonotype: The antigen remains undetermined. A single base separates this from a much larger clone, so it may be a read error.

V usage is TRBV10-3 and J usage is TRBJ2-7; 8 bases are a match to TRBD2. This clonotype was obtained from a woman younger than 45 in good health. Sequencing used blood. The CDR3 loop reads CAISVTGLESSYEQYF. The CDR3 DNA reads TGTGCCATCAGTGTAACGGGACTAGAGAGCTCCTACGAGCAGTACTTC.